This T cell receptor (beta chain) was sequenced during a study of blood T cell repertoires in COVID-19 (dated by TCRdb to 2018 to 2020). In the study overall: The collaborator samples originated in the United States, Italy and Spain and spanned the acute and convalescent phases of COVID-19. A de-identified subject ID, COVID-19 status, age in years and sex were almost always included in the sample metadata. Where HLA class I and class II types were available, the types were taken from metadata supplied by the sample provider, not from assay-based typing. Deeply sampled blood TCRbeta repertoires from subjects exposed to, actively infected with, or recovered from COVID-19 were included in the dataset. The prospective study material was composed of cDNA or gDNA derived from T cells, B-cell-depleted T cells, or PBMCs. The repertoires were made available in a free public database intended to serve as a resource for research on the immune response to SARS-CoV-2. Samples were obtained from the ongoing ImmuneRACE study (first 160 participants) and from about 1,300 subjects provided by 6 global collaborators.

At one collaborating source in Seattle, patients were enrolled during active infection and were followed longitudinally through the course of disease. Whole blood was collected in K2EDTA tubes by collaborating institutions according to the institutions' own protocols. For TCRbeta analysis, collaborators shipped samples in one of three forms: frozen whole blood, isolated PBMCs, or DNA extracted from either of those sample types. For this clone: Its antigen specificity is not known. No base qualities exist here, and no much larger clone lies one base off it. This same CDR3 is encoded by further DNA sequences in the sample.

There are 14 amino acids in the CDR3, from cysteine to phenylalanine inclusive. The entry retains the CDR3 DNA only, 42 bases that are in frame from base 1. V is cut back by 3 bases and J by 5 bases, with 5 bases in the junction unmatched. The germline V gene (reference sequence) gives CDR1 as LNHDA and CDR2 as SQIVND. Overall study outcomes, separate from this receptor: The quantity of clinical and demographic metadata differed by source and by participant and was supplied without curation.

TCRbeta CDR3 regions were amplified from genomic DNA by means of the immunoSEQ Assay, a bias-controlled multiplex PCR. The study's own analysis went as follows. Within the assay, amplification of reference gene primers was used to estimate how many nucleated cells each sample contained. To quantify the absolute abundance of each unique TCRbeta CDR3 rearrangement, sequence reads were collapsed and filtered. For each sample, productive Simpson clonality was calculated as the square root of Simpson's diversity index over productive rearrangements. Here the immuneACCESS table is served through TCRdb, limited to in-frame sequences with V and J called. Missing clones are a known gap in these copies; in checked studies unresolved V genes cover under half, and the rest lacks a known reason. Clonal size and the V and J genes are those of that table, whereas D and trimming came from the DNA. This sample has some 270,000 clones in its table, and approximately 85% of those were observed once. The top ten constitute 0.75% to 0.95% of the sample.

The chain links TRBV19 with TRBJ1-1, with TRBD1 matching 8 junction bases. This clonotype was obtained from a human donor with COVID-19, enrolled during active disease. The donor label of this sample is uncertain. The material sequenced was peripheral blood. The sequenced DNA: TGTGCCAGTAGTATCCAGGGGGCGCGGACTGAAGCTTTCTTT. It specifies CASSIQGARTEAFF. This CDR3, with the reference TRBV19 and TRBJ1-1 proteins standing in past its ends, gives the full variable domain DGGITQSPKYLFRKEGQNVTLSCEQNLNHDAMYWYRQDPGQGLRLIYYSQIVNDFQKGDIAEGYSVSREKKESFPLTVTSAQKNPTAFYLCASSIQGARTEAFFGQGTRLTVV.